The 22 T cell receptor beta chains below were found in one sample sequenced in a study of Graves' ophthalmopathy and Graves' hyperthyroidism. The study amplified TCR beta CDR3 regions using RNA transcripts. Second-round multiplex PCR came after a first-round RT-PCR that employed HTBI primers. TCRdb reanalysed the multiplex PCR reads using MiXCR and keeps one entry per CDR3 protein. This table has around 660,000 distinct CDR3 sequences, 35% to 50% appearing once. Sequences were obtained from peripheral blood. Receptors originate from an adult man with Graves' ophthalmopathy.

In this sample, this clonotype turned up a few times. The chain links TRBV19 to TRBJ2-7; D may be TRBD1 (6 bases). Per germline, CDR1 LNHDA and CDR2 SQIVND (reference sequence). The CDR3 sequence is 14 residues long. Deletions cut 8 bases from V and 3 bases from J, with 17 bases between. Here the CDR3 DNA reads TGTGCCAGTTCCGAAATAAAACAGGGCTACGAGCAGTACTTC. Translated, it gives CASSEIKQGYEQYF.

This sequence joins TRBV4-2 and TRBJ2-7, with 8 bases identical to TRBD1. This CDR3 is 14 amino acids long. With 3 bases clipped from V and 4 bases from J, the junction kept 5 bases outside the gene matches. CDR1 and CDR2 from the germline V gene are LGHNA and YNFKEQ. CDR3 in DNA: TGTGCCAGCAGCCAGCCGGGACAGGATTACGAGCAGTACTTC. Its translation is CASSQPGQDYEQYF.

This clonotype turned up a few times. The chain joins TRBV2 to TRBJ2-2, with D perhaps matching TRBD1 or TRBD2 (5 bases each). This CDR3 comprises 15 residues. Trimming pared 6 bases from V and 6 bases from J, leaving 17 bases between. CDR1 and CDR2 from the germline V gene are SNHLY and FYNNEI. CDR3 bases: TGTGCCAGCAGGTACGGGACCGCCAATCCCGGGGAGCTGTTTTTT. This translates into CASRYGTANPGELFF.

This clonotype has a count of ten or more. The V gene is TRBV29-1, the J gene TRBJ2-7; maybe TRBD1 (6 bases). Deletions cut 1 base from V and 6 bases from J, with 22 bases between. Germline CDR1 SQVTM, CDR2 ANQGSEA. The CDR3 contains 16 residues. As DNA, the CDR3 is TGCAGCGTTGAAGTCGTGAAGGGGGTCTTAGTTGGCGAGCAGTACTTC. It is translated as CSVEVVKGVLVGEQYF.

The chain has TRBV30 and TRBJ2-5; weak D call: TRBD1 (5 bases). V lost 5 bases and J 0 bases, leaving 7 bases between the germline ends. The CDR3 has 12 amino acids. The germline CDR1 and CDR2 sequences are GTSNPN and SVGIG (reference sequence). The CDR3 sequence is CAWDRNQETQYF. CDR3 in DNA: TGTGCCTGGGACAGAAACCAAGAGACCCAGTACTTC.

The chain uses TRBV7-2 and TRBJ1-6, with TRBD1 matching over 7 bases. J lost 11 bases, V lost 5 bases, and 3 bases had no gene match. This CDR3 spans 12 amino acids. Germline CDR1 and CDR2: SGHTA and FQGNSA. CDR3 DNA sequence: TGTGCCAGCAGCGACAGGGCTGCACCCCTCCACTTT. It encodes CASSDRAAPLHF.

A word on this clonotype: One base away lies a much larger clone, so this may be a sequencing read error. The chain couples TRBV6-5 to TRBJ1-6; D might be TRBD1 (6 bases). CDR1 is MNHEY, CDR2 SVGAGI, per germline. This CDR3 is built from 18 residues. In DNA form, the CDR3 reads TGTGCCAGCAGCTTACGGGACACTTTTAGCTCCTATAATTCACCCCCCCACTTT. Translation: CASSLRDTFSSYNSPPHF.

This chain uses TRBV20-1 with TRBJ2-7; 10 bases line up with TRBD2. The closer fit of TRBJ2-1 to the DNA end suggests the J call may be wrong. Germline V gene sequence: CDR1 DFQATT, CDR2 SNEGSKA (reference sequence). This CDR3 is built from 16 residues. Written as DNA, the CDR3 is TGCAGTGCTAGAGGCACCCAGCGGGAGGGCCACAATGAGCAGTTCTTC. This encodes CSARGTQREGHNEQFF.

Many counts were recorded for this clonotype. The chain has TRBV7-2 and TRBJ1-2; 11 bases line up with TRBD1. The germline CDR1 and CDR2 sequences are SGHTA and FQGNSA. V was pared by 5 bases and J by 5 bases, with 10 bases of the junction left unmatched. There are 16 residues in the CDR3. In DNA form, the CDR3 reads TGTGCCAGCAGCCTGGGGACAGGGGGACTTTTTTATGGCTACACCTTC. Protein: CASSLGTGGLFYGYTF.

Of note for this clonotype: A single base separates this from a much larger clone, so it may be a read error. This chain uses TRBV20-1 with TRBJ2-5; D not resolved. The length of the CDR3 is 15 residues. Germline CDR1 DFQATT, CDR2 SNEGSKA (reference sequence). The ends were cut back, 0 bases at V and 4 bases at J, with 15 bases in the middle. This CDR3 reads CSARDGLGWVETQYF. CDR3 bases: TGCAGTGCTAGAGATGGGCTTGGGTGGGTAGAGACCCAGTACTTC.

In its sample, this clonotype was seen a few times. This chain joins TRBV5-1 and TRBJ2-5; D gene unclear. CDR1 and CDR2 from the germline V gene are SGHRS and YFSETQ. The CDR3 contains 14 residues. Trimming pared 4 bases from V and 1 base from J, leaving 11 bases between. CDR3 DNA sequence: TGCGCCAGCAGCCTCGACCTTATCCAAGAGACCCAGTACTTC. Amino acid sequence: CASSLDLIQETQYF.

This clonotype showed up just a few times. The J gene is TRBJ1-1, the V gene TRBV7-3, with 9 bases lining up with TRBD1. The germline V gene has CDR1 SGHTA and CDR2 FQGTGA. V was clipped by 7 bases and J by 8 bases; unmatched bases: 14. The CDR3 sequence is 15 residues long. The CDR3 DNA follows: TGTGCCAGCACCCAAGTCTCTACAGGGGGCCGGGAAGCTTTCTTT. Its protein is CASTQVSTGGREAFF.

The sample holds many counts of this clonotype. CDR3 amino acids: CASSAQGAVYGYTF. DNA of the CDR3: TGTGCCAGCAGCGCACAGGGGGCAGTCTATGGCTACACCTTC. The chain has TRBV7-9 and TRBJ1-2; 9 bases are shared with TRBD1. CDR3 size: 14 residues. Trimming removed 5 bases from V and 4 bases from J; junction bases left unmatched: 5. Germline loops: CDR1 SEHNR, CDR2 FQNEAQ (reference sequence).

Comments on this clonotype: With a much larger clone just one base away, this may be a read error. The gene calls are TRBV10-3 and TRBJ1-1; D is ambiguous. There are 15 residues in the CDR3. Trimming took off 10 bases at V and 0 bases at J, with 18 bases between the two ends. Germline V gene data show CDR1 as ENHRY and CDR2 as SYGVKD. This CDR3 is CASLERANVNTEAFF. CDR3 nucleotides: TGTGCCAGCTTGGAGAGGGCGAATGTGAACACTGAAGCTTTCTTT.

Comment on this clonotype: At one boundary the junction diverges from the germline segment, which might be a read error. The chain uses TRBV15 and TRBJ1-5, with 9 bases identical to TRBD1. CDR1 is LNHNV and CDR2 is YYDKDF in the germline V gene (reference sequence). This CDR3 region has 18 residues. This CDR3 is CATRRADRGVFGNQPQHF. CDR3 in DNA: TGTGCCACCCGCAGGGCTGACAGGGGGGTCTTCGGCAATCAGCCCCAGCATTTT.

This clonotype has at least ten counts. One end of the junction is discordant with germline, which a read error may explain. The V call is TRBV10-3, the J call TRBJ2-7, with 10 bases fitting TRBD1. The CDR3 runs 13 residues. Germline loops: CDR1 ENHRY, CDR2 SYGVKD. CDR3 amino acids: CAISEATEGQGYF. The CDR3 bases are TGTGCCATCAGTGAGGCTACCGAGGGACAGGGGTATTTC.

The chain joins TRBV2 to TRBJ1-5; TRBD1 is a possible D gene (5 bases). This CDR3 comprises 18 residues. Germline-derived CDR1 and CDR2 are SNHLY and FYNNEI. V gave up 6 bases and J gave up 0 bases, with 21 bases separating them. The chain's CDR3 is CASRDNRIAAYSNQPQHF. CDR3 coding DNA: TGTGCCAGCAGGGATAACAGGATAGCAGCTTATAGCAATCAGCCCCAGCATTTT.

Concerning this clonotype itself: This clone may be a read error of a much larger clone one base away. This rearrangement joins TRBV6-2 or TRBV6-3 to TRBJ2-7; D is ambiguous. The germline CDR1 and CDR2 sequences are MNHEY and SVGEGT. V was shortened by 6 bases and J by 6 bases, with 15 bases between the two germline ends. CDR3 size: 13 residues. The CDR3 region is CASSLNKGSEQYF. The CDR3 DNA reads as TGTGCCAGCAGCTTAAATAAGGGTTCCGAGCAGTACTTC.

This clonotype was detected many times. The chain recombines TRBV5-1 with TRBJ1-6, with D unresolved. Germline lookup yields CDR1 SGHRS and CDR2 YFSETQ. V was cut by 0 bases and J by 0 bases, with 13 bases left in between. CDR3 length: 18 amino acids. The CDR3 region is CASSLVWARDSYNSPLHF. CDR3 sequence (DNA): TGCGCCAGCAGCTTGGTATGGGCCAGAGACTCCTATAATTCACCCCTCCACTTT.

This clonotype was counted a few times. The V gene is TRBV2, the J gene TRBJ2-3, with D possibly being TRBD1 or TRBD2 (6 bases each). Germline loops: CDR1 SNHLY, CDR2 FYNNEI. V was pared by 6 bases and J by 8 bases, with 12 bases between. This CDR3 spans 12 amino acids. Here the CDR3 reads CASRGLQGTQYF. CDR3 DNA: TGTGCCAGCAGAGGACTACAGGGTACGCAGTATTTT.

Concerning this clonotype itself: This may be a read error: a much more frequent sequence differs by one nucleotide. The CDR3 DNA reads as TGTGCCAGCAGCCAAACCTACGATGCCGAGACCCAGGACTTC. Residues: CASSQTYDAETQDF. The V gene is TRBV7-2, the J gene TRBJ2-5; no clear D gene. The germline V gene has CDR1 SGHTA and CDR2 FQGNSA. This CDR3 contains 14 residues.

This clonotype showed up just a few times. Relative to the germline gene, one junction end is altered; a read error may explain this. The gene calls are TRBV5-1 and TRBJ1-6; D is ambiguous. In germline, CDR1 is SGHRS, CDR2 YFSETQ. This CDR3 region has 12 residues. CDR3 sequence reads: CASSPRTSPLHF. As DNA, the CDR3 is TGTGCCAGCAGCCCTAGGACTTCACCCCTCCACTTT.